Sequencing of this T cell receptor beta chain was carried out in a study of cytomegalovirus exposure and HLA in healthy donors. Study-level findings and limits: According to the study, 150 to 200 TCR beta chains were cytomegalovirus-associated. The CMV antigen specificity of a few CMV-associated chains was confirmed through in vitro analysis. With high specificity and sensitivity, the classifier reportedly diagnosed cytomegalovirus status.

A word on this clone: Its specificity is not known.

V was clipped by 5 bases and J by 4 bases, with 17 bases between them. Germline loops: CDR1 SNHLY, CDR2 FYNNEI. The CDR3 consists of 15 residues. Profiled with immunoSEQ multiplex PCR; TCRdb holds only in-frame clones, not every one. The sample has some 250,000 clones, almost 90% seen once. The receptor was isolated from a woman between 18 and 30 years old in good health and CMV-seronegative. The chain uses TRBV2 and TRBJ1-2, with D perhaps matching TRBD1 (5 bases). Sequenced: PBMCs. In nucleotides, the CDR3 is TGTGCCAGCAGTTATTTGGAGGGGTTGGGCTATGGCTACACCTTC. Encoded protein: CASSYLEGLGYGYTF.